This TCR beta chain was recovered during a study of cytomegalovirus exposure and HLA in healthy donors. The study, taken as a whole, reports: Under 20,000 TCR beta sequences were associated with HLA alleles at 0.05 false discovery rate in a later analysis. With DRB1 most and HLA-C fewest, TCR association rates differed between HLA loci in a later analysis.

CDR3 length equals 14 residues. V was cut by 1 base and J by 0 bases, with 7 bases left in between. Germline V gene lookup returns CDR1 MNHEY and CDR2 SMNVEV (reference sequence). About this clone: As yet, its antigen is unknown.

The PCR was carried out with 60 Vbeta primers and 13 Jbeta primers. As processed by the authors: An analysis performed later counted about 80 million unique TCR beta chains (roughly 9.9 million of them shared). Profiling relied on immunoSEQ multiplex PCR, and the TCRdb table lists in-frame clones only, not all of them. V, J and clone size were drawn from that table, and D and trimming were deduced from the DNA. The sample contains more than 250,000 clones, roughly 89% of which appear only once. The TCR comes from a woman between 18 and 29 years old in good health and CMV-seronegative. The specimen sequenced was PBMCs. The rearrangement links TRBV27 to TRBJ2-7; unclear D gene. The CDR3 sequence: CASSLYPSSYEQYF. The CDR3 DNA is TGTGCCAGCAGTTTATATCCGAGCTCCTACGAGCAGTACTTC.